This TCR beta chain was captured in a study of early T cells in non-severe SARS-CoV-2 infection. Study background: Bulk RNA taken from unsorted whole blood was sequenced, leaving chains unpaired.

This clonotype was detected many times. Each CDR3 protein is one row after TCRdb ran MiXCR on the 5' RACE reads. This sample yields tens of thousands of distinct CDR3 sequences, of which 10% to 15% are seen a single time; about 4% belongs to the top ten. Sequenced input: whole blood. The TCR was taken from an adult who was a healthcare worker with PCR-confirmed SARS-CoV-2 infection or an uninfected control (not recorded which).

The CDR3 sequence is CASSLGRATAEQYF. CDR3 DNA: TGTGCCAGCAGCTTGGGGAGGGCCACCGCCGAGCAGTACTTC. The V gene is TRBV11-2, the J gene TRBJ2-7; TRBD2 matches 7 bases. Germline V gene lookup returns CDR1 SGHAT and CDR2 FQNNGV. CDR3 length: 14 residues. Unmatched junction bases numbered 8, after V lost 3 bases and J lost 6 bases.